A single T cell receptor (beta chain) is shown here with its context. Its antigen is not known. The sample comes from a study of shared clonotypes between healthy human individuals. The study, taken as a whole, reports: The donor pool, a small one, limited the genetic and exposure-history diversity represented.

The germline CDR1 and CDR2 sequences are SGHRS and YFSETQ. This CDR3 is 17 amino acids long. V dropped 6 bases and J dropped 3; count of bases not matched to a gene: 17. Produced via immunoSEQ multiplex PCR; TCRdb's table is partial and in-frame only. The repertoire holds 2.3 million or so clones, with over 85% as singletons. The clonotype originates from a young man in good health. Some clones in this sample may be carry-over from other donors' samples. Sequencing was done on a sample of naive CD4+ T cells from PBMCs. The subset denotes: CD45RA+ positively selected. V and J are TRBV5-1 and TRBJ1-2; 7 nucleotides agree with TRBD1. The CDR3 sequence: CASTLLREGGADYGYTF. CDR3 in DNA: TGCGCCAGCACCCTTCTACGGGAAGGGGGCGCCGACTATGGCTACACCTTC.